The 25 T cell receptor beta chains below come from one sample, sequenced in a study of response to subunit inactivated influenza vaccine. Each CDR3 protein gets one entry after TCRdb re-called the RT-PCR reads with MiXCR. The repertoire includes about 610,000 distinct CDR3 sequences, 13% to 15% of them detected once, and around 10% sits in the top ten. The source was PBMCs from blood, collected about 13 days after vaccination. The receptors derive from a man aged 45 to 65 who received an inactivated influenza vaccine.

This clonotype was seen a handful of times. This chain joins TRBV12-3 or TRBV12-4 and TRBJ2-2; perhaps TRBD1 as D (5 bases). V dropped 4 bases and J dropped 6 bases, with 9 bases sitting between them. This CDR3 has 13 residues. CDR3 DNA: TGTGCCAGCAGTTCCAGGGTTCCCGGGGAGCTGTTTTTT. Protein: CASSSRVPGELFF.

This clonotype was seen a handful of times. This chain uses TRBV15 with TRBJ2-1; D is unresolved. The V end lost 0 bases, the J end lost 9 bases, and 12 bases lay between the germline ends. CDR3 length equals 14 residues. CDR1 and CDR2 (germline): LNHNV, YYDKDF (reference sequence). The CDR3 here is CATSRDSSASEQFF. In DNA form, the CDR3 reads TGTGCCACCAGCAGAGATTCCAGCGCTAGTGAGCAGTTCTTC.

The J gene is TRBJ2-1, the V gene TRBV4-1; D is unresolved. Trimming took 1 base from V and 8 from J, leaving 12 bases between them. Germline CDR1 is MGHRA and CDR2 is YSYEKL. This CDR3 comprises 14 residues. The CDR3 here is CASSQGQAKDEQFF. CDR3 DNA sequence: TGCGCCAGCAGCCAAGGTCAGGCCAAAGATGAGCAGTTCTTC.

The table lists this clonotype with many counts. The CDR3 loop reads CSASTLALLDEQFF. CDR3 nucleotide sequence: TGCAGTGCTAGCACCCTAGCCCTTCTCGATGAGCAGTTCTTC. The V gene is TRBV20-1, the J gene TRBJ2-1, with D possibly being TRBD2 (5 bases). V was cut by 3 bases and J by 8 bases, with 17 bases left in between. CDR1 is DFQATT, CDR2 SNEGSKA, per germline (reference sequence). This CDR3 region has 14 residues.

This clonotype showed up just a few times. The V and J genes are TRBV9 and TRBJ2-3; 9 bases match TRBD1. J lost 2 bases, V lost 3 bases, and 4 bases had no gene match. CDR1 and CDR2 (germline): SGDLS, YYNGEE. CDR3 length: 15 residues. CDR3 sequence (DNA): TGTGCCAGCAGCGGCCGACAGGGGGTCACAGATACGCAGTATTTT. The encoded protein is CASSGRQGVTDTQYF. The full variable domain, rest sourced from reference TRBV9 and TRBJ2-3, is DSGVTQTPKHLITATGQRVTLRCSPRSGDLSVYWYQQSLDQGLQFLIQYYNGEERAKGNILERFSAQQFPDLHSELNLSSLELGDSALYFCASSGRQGVTDTQYFGPGTRLTVL.

This clonotype was seen a few times. The gene calls are TRBV24-1 and TRBJ2-1, with D possibly being TRBD2 (7 bases). CDR1 and CDR2 (germline): KGHDR, SFDVKD. The CDR3 is 14 residues long. V lost 6 bases and J 5 bases, leaving 13 bases between the germline ends. The CDR3 DNA sequence: TGTGCCACCAGTCCACAGGGAGGGGACAATGAGCAGTTCTTC. It specifies CATSPQGGDNEQFF.

This clonotype was seen a few times. V usage is TRBV28 and J usage is TRBJ1-2; D might be TRBD1 (5 bases). The CDR3 is made up of 14 amino acids. The germline V gene encodes CDR1 MDHEN and CDR2 SYDVKM. V lost 0 bases and J 1 base, leaving 6 bases between the germline ends. The CDR3 reads CASSLWGGNYGYTF. CDR3 sequence (DNA): TGTGCCAGCAGTTTATGGGGGGGTAACTATGGCTACACCTTC.

This clonotype occurred a few times. The CDR3 loop reads CASSVEQGATEAFF. CDR3 nucleotide sequence: TGTGCCAGCAGCGTAGAGCAGGGGGCCACTGAAGCTTTCTTT. The gene calls are TRBV9 and TRBJ1-1; TRBD1 matches 8 bases. The V and J ends lost 0 bases and 4 bases, in that order; junction bases with no gene match: 2. The germline V gene has CDR1 SGDLS and CDR2 YYNGEE. CDR3 size: 14 residues.

This clonotype occurred a few times. V is TRBV29-1 and J is TRBJ2-7; 9 bases fit TRBD1. CDR1 and CDR2 (germline): SQVTM, ANQGSEA. CDR3 length equals 12 residues. V shed 4 bases and J 4 bases; nucleotides not matched to a gene: 2. The CDR3 DNA reads TGCAGCGTTGGGGACAGGGCGTACGAGCAGTACTTC. It specifies CSVGDRAYEQYF.

This clonotype has only one observation. J is TRBJ2-5 and V is TRBV6-2 or TRBV6-3; 7 bases are a match to TRBD1. The CDR3 is made up of 16 amino acids. Trimming at V came to 0 bases and at J to 4 bases, leaving 8 bases not matched to a gene. Germline CDR1 MNHEY, CDR2 SVGEGT. DNA of the CDR3: TGTGCCAGCAGTTACTCGAGGACAGGACGAGGAGAGACCCAGTACTTC. Encoded protein: CASSYSRTGRGETQYF.

This clonotype showed up just a few times. Here the CDR3 DNA reads TGCAGTGCTAGAGGGCAAAAGGGACTAGCGGGAGGGCAGAATGAGCAGTTCTTC. It codes for CSARGQKGLAGGQNEQFF. The rearrangement joins TRBV20-1 to TRBJ2-1; 16 bases line up with TRBD2. This CDR3 region has 18 residues. Germline V gene sequence: CDR1 DFQATT, CDR2 SNEGSKA (reference sequence). Trimming took 1 base from V and 7 from J; bases not matched to a gene: 10.

This clonotype came up a few times. This chain connects TRBV27 to TRBJ2-3; possible D gene TRBD1, 6 bases. The CDR3 covers 16 residues. Germline CDR1 reads MNHEY; CDR2 reads SMNVEV (reference sequence). With 6 bases removed from V and 0 bases from J, the gap between germline ends came to 16 bases. DNA for the CDR3: TGTGCCAGCAGACAATCGAGGGGGTCTAGCACAGATACGCAGTATTTT. It specifies CASRQSRGSSTDTQYF.

The chain joins TRBV5-1 to TRBJ2-5; TRBD2 might be the D (5 bases). Germline CDR1 is SGHRS and CDR2 is YFSETQ. CDR3 length: 14 amino acids. Between the trimmed V and J ends, which lost 7 bases and 1 base, there was a span of 14 bases. The CDR3, as DNA: TGCGCCAGCGCTCCATCCGGGATCCAAGAGACCCAGTACTTC. Amino acids: CASAPSGIQETQYF.

V usage is TRBV7-2 and J usage is TRBJ2-1; tentative D call: TRBD1 (7 bases). CDR3 length equals 15 residues. Trimming shortened V by 1 base and J by 9 bases, and 16 bases separated the two germline ends. From germline, CDR1 is SGHTA and CDR2 FQGNSA. The CDR3 loop reads CASSLGRWQGGEQFF. CDR3 DNA: TGTGCCAGCAGCTTAGGGCGTTGGCAGGGGGGTGAGCAGTTCTTC.

This CDR3 reads CSVPRRAAYNEQFF. The CDR3 DNA follows: TGCAGCGTTCCCCGCAGGGCCGCCTACAATGAGCAGTTCTTC. The J gene is TRBJ2-1, the V gene TRBV29-1; D perhaps matches TRBD1 (5 bases). The CDR3 is made up of 14 amino acids. With 5 bases removed from V and 2 bases from J, the gap between germline ends came to 13 bases. The germline V gene encodes CDR1 SQVTM and CDR2 ANQGSEA.

This clonotype was detected ten times or more. The chain recombines TRBV10-3 with TRBJ2-1; 7 nucleotides match TRBD1. V gave up 8 bases and J gave up 1 base; unmatched junction bases: 5. From germline, CDR1 is ENHRY and CDR2 SYGVKD. The CDR3 covers 14 residues. CDR3 DNA sequence: TGTGCCATCTCGTGGACAGGATCCTACAATGAGCAGTTCTTC. Translating gives CAISWTGSYNEQFF.

This clonotype was found a few times. The chain joins TRBV20-1 to TRBJ1-6, with D possibly matching TRBD1 (6 bases). Germline CDR1 and CDR2: DFQATT and SNEGSKA (reference sequence). The CDR3 spans 15 residues. V was clipped by 1 base and J by 7 bases, with 14 bases between them. In DNA, the CDR3 is TGCAGTGCTAGAGGCCCGGACAGACTCAATTCACCCCTCCACTTT. Translation: CSARGPDRLNSPLHF.

This clonotype was counted at least ten times. J is TRBJ2-7 and V is TRBV5-1; TRBD1 is a possible D gene (5 bases). This CDR3 comprises 14 residues. The V and J ends lost 0 bases and 6 bases respectively, with 13 bases between them. The germline V gene has CDR1 SGHRS and CDR2 YFSETQ. CDR3: CASSLDPGIGEQYF. CDR3 DNA: TGCGCCAGCAGCTTGGATCCAGGGATAGGCGAGCAGTACTTC.

This clonotype has a count of ten or more. CDR3 in DNA: TGTGCCAGCAGCCTCAGGGATATGGAGACCCAGTACTTC. It specifies CASSLRDMETQYF. The chain is built from TRBV9 and TRBJ2-5, with D possibly TRBD1 on 5 matching bases. The CDR3 totals 13 residues. Germline CDR1 reads SGDLS; CDR2 reads YYNGEE. The V end lost 4 bases, the J end lost 5 bases, and 12 bases lay between the germline ends.

The gene calls are TRBV12-3 or TRBV12-4 and TRBJ1-5; D is unclear. The CDR3 runs 12 residues. V gave up 0 bases and J gave up 7 bases, with 4 bases separating them. Here the CDR3 DNA reads TGTGCCAGCAGTTTAGCGATGCAGCCCCAGCATTTT. It encodes CASSLAMQPQHF.

V is TRBV4-3 and J is TRBJ1-4, with no clear D. Trimming stripped 0 bases from V and 4 bases from J, with 12 bases between. Germline V gene data show CDR1 as LGHNA and CDR2 as YSLEER. CDR3 size: 16 residues. The CDR3: CASSQEDGRFNEKLFF. For the CDR3, the DNA is TGCGCCAGCAGCCAAGAAGACGGGCGCTTTAATGAAAAACTGTTTTTT.

CDR3 in DNA: TGTGCCTCCTCGACTAGCGGGCTAAAAAACATTCAGTACTTC. It codes for CASSTSGLKNIQYF. J is TRBJ2-4 and V is TRBV3-1; 10 bases agree with TRBD2. V shed 11 bases, J shed 4 bases, and the junction held 8 bases outside the gene matches. Germline CDR1 and CDR2: LGHDT and YNNKEL (reference sequence). The CDR3 totals 14 residues.

The chain joins TRBV20-1 to TRBJ2-7, with 7 bases matching TRBD2. Germline V gives CDR1 DFQATT, CDR2 SNEGSKA (reference sequence). The CDR3 is made up of 15 amino acids. V gave up 0 bases and J gave up 6 bases; unmatched junction bases: 11. CDR3 sequence: CSARDRGGGPGEQYF. In nucleotides, the CDR3 is TGCAGTGCTAGAGATCGTGGGGGAGGGCCAGGCGAGCAGTACTTC.

In this sample, this clonotype turned up a few times. The chain is built from TRBV9 and TRBJ1-1; TRBD1 aligns across 7 bases. J was trimmed by 2 bases and V by 4 bases; bases with no gene match: 8. Germline CDR1 and CDR2: SGDLS and YYNGEE. The CDR3 covers 15 residues. CDR3 in DNA: TGTGCCAGCAGCCCGAGGGGGCGTGGAAACACTGAAGCTTTCTTT. It yields the protein CASSPRGRGNTEAFF.

Only a few counts were recorded for this clonotype. This rearrangement joins TRBV4-1 to TRBJ1-5; TRBD1 aligns across 10 bases. J gave up 6 bases and V 0 bases, and 8 bases lay outside the gene matches. The CDR3 extends over 17 amino acids. Looked up from germline, CDR1 is MGHRA and CDR2 is YSYEKL. The CDR3 region has the DNA TGCGCCAGCAGCCAAGATTCAACGGGACAGGGGTTTCAGCCCCAGCATTTT. Protein product: CASSQDSTGQGFQPQHF.